These 22 T cell receptor beta chains share one sample of origin, sequenced in a study of cytomegalovirus exposure and HLA in healthy donors. Primers for the PCR totalled 60 Vbeta and 13 Jbeta. Repertoires were generated with immunoSEQ multiplex PCR, while TCRdb's copy carries only in-frame clones and drops some. This table has around 150,000 clones, 78% appearing once. The sample taken for sequencing was PBMCs. These receptors all come from a woman aged 40 to 55 in good health and CMV-seronegative.

This clone was detected only a few times. This chain links TRBV5-5 with TRBJ2-2; D might be TRBD1 (6 bases). V lost 2 bases and J 5 bases, leaving 16 bases between the germline ends. CDR3 length: 16 amino acids. CDR1 and CDR2 from the germline V gene are SGHKS and YYEKEE (reference sequence). The CDR3, as DNA: TGTGCCAGCAGCTTCCCACAGGGCCTCGAGACCGGGGAGCTGTTTTTT. Its protein is CASSFPQGLETGELFF.

This clone has a single count. V is TRBV27 and J is TRBJ1-6; D gene uncertain. The germline gives CDR1 MNHEY, CDR2 SMNVEV (reference sequence). Trimming stripped 6 bases from V and 6 bases from J, with 12 bases between. This CDR3 has 14 amino acids. The CDR3 here is CASSLPWANSPLHF. DNA of the CDR3: TGTGCCAGCAGCCTCCCGTGGGCTAATTCACCCCTCCACTTT.

The chain uses TRBV5-1 and TRBJ2-1; 8 nucleotides align to TRBD2. V lost 1 base, J lost 4 bases, and 7 bases stayed unmatched. Germline-derived CDR1 and CDR2 are SGHRS and YFSETQ. The CDR3 length is 16 residues. In DNA form, the CDR3 reads TGCGCCAGCAGCTTGATCCCGGGGGGGCATTACAATGAGCAGTTCTTC. Its translation is CASSLIPGGHYNEQFF.

In its sample, this clone was seen many times. This chain joins TRBV2 and TRBJ1-3, with D maybe TRBD1 (5 bases). The germline V and J ends were trimmed by 2 bases and 6 bases, with 20 bases remaining between them. Germline-derived CDR1 and CDR2 are SNHLY and FYNNEI. CDR3 length: 17 amino acids. The chain's CDR3 is CASSENVIPRVANTIYF. The CDR3 coding sequence is TGTGCCAGCAGTGAAAATGTTATTCCCAGGGTGGCAAACACCATATATTTT.

The chain joins TRBV14 to TRBJ1-1; D gene unclear. Germline V CDR1 and CDR2: SGHDN, FVKESK. The length of the CDR3 is 15 residues. V lost 3 bases and J 0 bases, leaving 11 bases between the germline ends. CDR3 DNA sequence: TGTGCCAGCAGCCAGGAATTTACAGTGAACACTGAAGCTTTCTTT. Its protein product is CASSQEFTVNTEAFF.

This chain joins TRBV6-1 and TRBJ2-7; 7 nucleotides align to TRBD2. The CDR3 spans 16 residues. The trim removed 4 bases at V and 2 bases at J, leaving 11 bases unmatched. The germline V gene has CDR1 MNHNS and CDR2 SASEGT. In nucleotides, the CDR3 is TGTGCCAGCAGTGGCGGGGGACCCCCGAAGGCCTACGAGCAGTACTTC. As protein: CASSGGGPPKAYEQYF.

The DNA for the CDR3 is TGTGCCAGCAGTGGGGACAGTCGGGAAAAACTGTTTTTT. This sequence encodes CASSGDSREKLFF. The chain has TRBV6-5 and TRBJ1-4, with 7 nucleotides matching TRBD1. Trimming took 5 bases from V and 8 from J; bases not matched to a gene: 5. This CDR3 comprises 13 residues. Germline lookup yields CDR1 MNHEY and CDR2 SVGAGI.

The genes are TRBV6-5 and TRBJ1-6, with D unclear. V was trimmed by 0 bases and J by 7 bases, leaving 10 bases between them. The germline V gene encodes CDR1 MNHEY and CDR2 SVGAGI. CDR3 size: 15 residues. The CDR3 region is CASSYSGGENSPLHF. The CDR3 region has the DNA TGTGCCAGCAGTTACTCTGGCGGAGAAAATTCACCCCTCCACTTT.

This chain connects TRBV4-2 to TRBJ2-3; 9 bases map to TRBD1. With V trimmed by 1 base and J by 4 bases, 0 bases remained unmatched. Germline CDR1 LGHNA, CDR2 YNFKEQ. CDR3 length: 14 residues. CDR3 residues: CASSQGTGADTQYF. The DNA for the CDR3 is TGTGCCAGCAGCCAAGGGACAGGGGCAGATACGCAGTATTTT.

The chain employs TRBV6-4 and TRBJ1-1; D remains ambiguous. Germline values: CDR1 MRHNA, CDR2 SNTAGT. This CDR3 has 13 residues. Deletions cut 4 bases from V and 5 bases from J, with 11 bases between. CDR3 sequence: CASSAPGRTEAFF. The CDR3 region has the DNA TGTGCCAGCAGTGCACCGGGTAGGACTGAAGCTTTCTTT.

Here the CDR3 DNA reads TGCGCCAGCAGTGAGGAGCCGTTGGAGACCCAGTACTTC. Protein: CASSEEPLETQYF. The chain has TRBV10-1 and TRBJ2-5; D gene uncertain. The CDR3 is 13 amino acids. Trimming took 2 bases from V and 5 from J, leaving 9 bases between them. Germline assignment: CDR1 WNHNN and CDR2 SYGVQD (reference sequence).

The chain is built from TRBV11-2 and TRBJ1-5; D possibly corresponds to TRBD1 (5 bases). The CDR3 runs 14 residues. V was clipped by 5 bases and J by 5 bases, with 13 bases between them. In germline, CDR1 is SGHAT, CDR2 FQNNGV. The CDR3 loop is CASSPGLGDQPQHF. The CDR3 DNA is TGTGCCAGCAGCCCCGGTCTAGGGGATCAGCCCCAGCATTTT.

The chain couples TRBV4-1 to TRBJ2-7; 8 bases align to TRBD2. In germline, CDR1 is MGHRA, CDR2 YSYEKL. CDR3 size: 16 residues. The V and J ends lost 1 base and 4 bases, in that order; junction bases with no gene match: 9. CDR3 nucleotides: TGCGCCAGCAGCCAAGCACCGGGACTAGACTCTTACGAGCAGTACTTC. Its protein is CASSQAPGLDSYEQYF.

The chain combines TRBV6-1 with TRBJ1-5; D is uncertain. Trimming left V 6 bases short and J 4 bases short, with 7 bases between. Per the germline V gene, CDR1 is MNHNS and CDR2 is SASEGT. The CDR3 covers 12 residues. CDR3 in DNA: TGTGCCAGCAGCCTTATAAATCAGCCCCAGCATTTT. Translated, it gives CASSLINQPQHF.

This clone was detected once. The chain employs TRBV7-9 and TRBJ2-7; the match to TRBD1 covers 9 bases. Germline V gives CDR1 SEHNR, CDR2 FQNEAQ (reference sequence). Losses at the gene ends were 3 bases for V and 6 bases for J; bases not matched to a gene: 9. CDR3 length: 15 amino acids. In nucleotides, the CDR3 is TGTGCCAGCAGCTTGACAGGGGGGGATGGAGGCGAGCAGTACTTC. Residues: CASSLTGGDGGEQYF.

The DNA of the CDR3 is TGTGCCAGCAGCGCAGGACAGAGAAAGAATTCACCCCTCCACTTT. Its translation: CASSAGQRKNSPLHF. The chain is built from TRBV9 and TRBJ1-6; D might be TRBD1 (6 bases). The ends were cut back, 3 bases at V and 7 bases at J, with 14 bases in the middle. The CDR3 spans 15 residues. Germline assignment: CDR1 SGDLS and CDR2 YYNGEE. Full variable domain (rest looked up from reference TRBV9 and TRBJ1-6): DSGVTQTPKHLITATGQRVTLRCSPRSGDLSVYWYQQSLDQGLQFLIQYYNGEERAKGNILERFSAQQFPDLHSELNLSSLELGDSALYFCASSAGQRKNSPLHFGNGTRLTVT.

The chain carries TRBV5-4 and TRBJ2-7; the D gene is possibly TRBD2 (6 bases). Germline V CDR1 and CDR2: SGHNT, YYREEE (reference sequence). V lost 2 bases, J lost 0 bases, and 9 bases lay in between. The CDR3 sequence is 14 residues long. The CDR3 spells CASSLPGDSYEQYF. DNA for the CDR3: TGTGCCAGCAGCTTACCGGGGGACTCCTACGAGCAGTACTTC.

The chain is built from TRBV7-8 and TRBJ2-1; TRBD1 matches 8 bases. There are 18 residues in the CDR3. Germline loops: CDR1 SGHVS, CDR2 FQNEAQ. The ends lost 5 bases at V and 6 bases at J; junction bases unmatched: 18. CDR3 region: CASSERDRRPSAANEQFF. As DNA, the CDR3 is TGTGCCAGCAGCGAGAGGGACAGGCGACCATCCGCCGCCAATGAGCAGTTCTTC.

CDR3: CAISPGGTDTQYF. For the CDR3, the DNA is TGCGCCATCTCGCCGGGGGGCACAGATACGCAGTATTTT. This chain connects TRBV4-1 to TRBJ2-3, with TRBD2 as a possible D gene (6 bases). V was trimmed by 10 bases and J by 1 base, leaving 12 bases between them. This CDR3 spans 13 amino acids. Germline assignment: CDR1 MGHRA and CDR2 YSYEKL.

The chain links TRBV28 to TRBJ1-1; a weak D match, TRBD1 (5 bases). From germline, CDR1 is MDHEN and CDR2 SYDVKM. This CDR3 is built from 12 residues. V lost 6 bases, J lost 10 bases, and 15 bases lay in between. CDR3 coding DNA: TGTGCCAGCAGATTGGGTGTACAGGTAGCTTTCTTT. Translated, it gives CASRLGVQVAFF.

This chain connects TRBV7-8 to TRBJ1-4, with 7 bases identical to TRBD1. The CDR3 is 16 amino acids. Germline lookup yields CDR1 SGHVS and CDR2 FQNEAQ. V gave up 5 bases and J gave up 3 bases; unmatched junction bases: 9. CDR3 DNA sequence: TGTGCCAGCAGCCCCCGACAGGGTACAGCTAATGAAAAACTGTTTTTT. The encoded protein is CASSPRQGTANEKLFF.

The chain joins TRBV7-9 to TRBJ2-3; D unclear. The germline V gene encodes CDR1 SEHNR and CDR2 FQNEAQ (reference sequence). The CDR3 is made up of 15 amino acids. Trimming pared 3 bases from V and 1 base from J, leaving 11 bases between. The CDR3 nucleotides are TGTGCCAGCAGCTTGACATCCCTTCGCACAGATACGCAGTATTTT. It yields the protein CASSLTSLRTDTQYF.